This TCR beta chain came from a study of T cell changes during pregnancy in multiple sclerosis. CDR1 GTSNPN and CDR2 SVGIG come from the germline V gene (reference sequence). CDR3 size: 16 residues. J gave up 2 bases and V 2 bases, and 9 bases lay outside the gene matches. Method: immunoSEQ multiplex PCR; TCRdb's copy keeps in-frame clones and lacks some. Seen here are 50,000 to 65,000 clones, under 95% observed once, and the top ten hold 3.2%. The sequencing used CD8+ T cells from peripheral blood mononuclear cells, collected in the second trimester of pregnancy. This sequence originates from a female donor with multiple sclerosis, enrolled in a pregnancy study. The V call is TRBV30, the J call TRBJ1-3; 7 nucleotides align to TRBD1. The CDR3 DNA sequence: TGTGCCTGGAGTCAGGGCCTGAGGGGGCCTGGAAACACCATATATTTT. It is translated as CAWSQGLRGPGNTIYF.